A single sample is the source of the 14 T cell receptor beta chains below, sequenced in a study of T cell responses to AZD1222 COVID-19 vaccine. Assay used: immunoSEQ multiplex PCR; TCRdb lists only in-frame clones, some missing. The sample consists of approximately 160,000 clones, roughly 88% of them appearing once. The specimen comprised peripheral blood, sampled on day 0 of AZD1222 vaccination. These receptors were obtained from an adult in good health.

The V call is TRBV6-5, the J call TRBJ1-1; weak D call: TRBD1 (6 bases). Deletions cut 7 bases from V and 4 bases from J, with 16 bases between. The germline V gene encodes CDR1 MNHEY and CDR2 SVGAGI. This CDR3 contains 14 residues. The CDR3 protein is CASKTLGGLTEAFF. CDR3 nucleotide sequence: TGTGCCAGCAAAACGCTTGGGGGGCTCACTGAAGCTTTCTTT.

The CDR3 nucleotides read TGTGCCAGTAGGGACAGCCTGAACACTGAAGCTTTCTTT. It encodes CASRDSLNTEAFF. The chain is built from TRBV19 and TRBJ1-1; a possible D gene is TRBD1 (6 bases). Germline assignment: CDR1 LNHDA and CDR2 SQIVND (reference sequence). The V and J ends lost 6 bases and 0 bases respectively, with 8 bases between them. This CDR3 has 13 residues.

The chain employs TRBV29-1 and TRBJ1-2; D remains unclear. This CDR3 is 14 amino acids long. With 0 bases removed from V and 9 bases from J, the gap between germline ends came to 17 bases. From germline, CDR1 is SQVTM and CDR2 ANQGSEA. The CDR3 DNA reads TGCAGCGTTGAAGATCGGTTGGATGGTAGCAGCTACACCTTC. Amino acids: CSVEDRLDGSSYTF. Complete variable domain (other parts from reference TRBV29-1 and TRBJ1-2): SAVISQKPSRDICQRGTSLTIQCQVDSQVTMMFWYRQQPGQSLTLIATANQGSEATYESGFVIDKFPISRPNLTFSTLTVSNMSPEDSSIYLCSVEDRLDGSSYTFGSGTRLTVV.

V usage is TRBV6-5 and J usage is TRBJ2-7; a weak D match, TRBD1 (6 bases). Trimming took off 6 bases at V and 3 bases at J, with 12 bases between the two ends. Looked up from germline, CDR1 is MNHEY and CDR2 is SVGAGI. This CDR3 has 13 residues. CDR3 nucleotides: TGTGCCAGCAGAGATCGGACAGACTACGAGCAGTACTTC. Protein sequence: CASRDRTDYEQYF.

The chain carries TRBV7-9 and TRBJ1-1, with D tentatively TRBD1 (5 bases). V lost 2 bases, J lost 6 bases, and 10 bases lay in between. CDR1 SEHNR and CDR2 FQNEAQ come from the germline V gene (reference sequence). The CDR3 runs to 13 residues. DNA for the CDR3: TGTGCCAGCAGCTTAATGACAGCCCCTGAAGCTTTCTTT. Residues: CASSLMTAPEAFF.

V usage is TRBV12-3 or TRBV12-4 and J usage is TRBJ2-7, with no clear D. This CDR3 comprises 12 residues. Trimming shortened V by 7 bases and J by 4 bases, and 11 bases separated the two germline ends. CDR3 coding DNA: TGTGCCAGCAAAGGATTATGGTACGAGCAGTACTTC. Encoded protein: CASKGLWYEQYF.

This rearrangement joins TRBV6-5 to TRBJ2-3, with 7 bases matching TRBD2. This CDR3 is built from 16 residues. Trimming cost V 3 bases and J 4 bases; bases outside gene matches: 10. Germline V gives CDR1 MNHEY, CDR2 SVGAGI. CDR3 sequence: CASSYREASSPDTQYF. In DNA form, the CDR3 reads TGTGCCAGCAGTTATCGGGAGGCTTCCTCCCCAGATACGCAGTATTTT.

The V gene is TRBV9, the J gene TRBJ1-2; 7 nucleotides match TRBD1. The germline V gene encodes CDR1 SGDLS and CDR2 YYNGEE. V trimming: 0 bases; J trimming: 3 bases; junction bases outside the gene matches: 8. This CDR3 has 16 residues. CDR3 bases: TGTGCCAGCAGCGTAGGATCAGGGACAGCTTACTATGGCTACACCTTC. Translated: CASSVGSGTAYYGYTF.

The DNA for the CDR3 is TGTGCCAGTAGTATTCCCGGAGAGACCCAGTACTTC. Protein: CASSIPGETQYF. The genes are TRBV19 and TRBJ2-5; D unclear. The CDR3 is 12 residues long. Trimming removed 3 bases at V and 4 bases at J, with 6 bases between. Germline V gene lookup returns CDR1 LNHDA and CDR2 SQIVND (reference sequence).

This clone has more than one count but fewer than ten. The rearrangement links TRBV5-1 to TRBJ1-2, with 12 bases lining up with TRBD1. The J segment lost 8 bases and the V segment lost 3 bases, leaving 14 bases of the junction unmatched. The CDR3 is made up of 17 amino acids. Germline-derived CDR1 and CDR2 are SGHRS and YFSETQ. The CDR3 protein is CASSSSGTGGNLEGYTF. CDR3 DNA: TGCGCCAGCAGCTCGTCAGGGACAGGGGGCAACTTGGAGGGCTACACCTTC.

This chain links TRBV6-5 with TRBJ2-1; 13 bases match TRBD2. Germline V lookup: CDR1 MNHEY, CDR2 SVGAGI. The CDR3 contains 15 residues. After removal of 6 bases from V and 10 bases from J, the junction contained 9 bases not matched to a gene. This CDR3 is CASRSGLAGLGEQFF. CDR3 sequence (DNA): TGTGCCAGCAGGTCGGGACTAGCGGGGCTGGGAGAGCAGTTCTTC.

This rearrangement joins TRBV5-6 to TRBJ2-1, with a possible D match to TRBD2 (6 bases). The CDR3 runs 13 residues. Germline V CDR1 and CDR2: SGHDT, YYEEEE. The V and J ends lost 2 bases and 7 bases respectively, with 10 bases between them. CDR3 DNA: TGTGCCAGCAGCTTACGGACTAATAATGAGCAGTTCTTC. Amino acid sequence: CASSLRTNNEQFF.

The genes are TRBV5-4 and TRBJ2-3; D not certain. Trimming left V 4 bases short and J 6 bases short, with 3 bases between. The CDR3 is 10 residues long. CDR1 is SGHNT, CDR2 YYREEE, per germline (reference sequence). CDR3 amino acids: CASSVDTQYF. The CDR3 DNA is TGTGCCAGCAGCGTTGATACGCAGTATTTT.

The V call is TRBV5-1, the J call TRBJ2-1; D is possibly TRBD1 (6 bases). Looked up from germline, CDR1 is SGHRS and CDR2 is YFSETQ. V lost 0 bases and J 8 bases, leaving 15 bases between the germline ends. The CDR3 contains 15 residues. CDR3 sequence (DNA): TGCGCCAGCAGCTTGGCCAGCGGCGCAGGGGATGAGCAGTTCTTC. Its translation: CASSLASGAGDEQFF.